The rows below give T cell receptor beta chains drawn from one sample of a study of tumor-infiltrating lymphocytes in primary liver carcinoma. TCRdb re-called the multiplex PCR reads with MiXCR, one entry per CDR3 protein. The sample includes approximately 300,000 distinct CDR3 sequences, about 60% seen only once; the top ten take more than 8.5%. Source material: peripheral blood. The receptors stem from a man aged 40-50 years with primary liver carcinoma and hepatitis B virus infection. The CDR3 runs from the conserved cysteine through the conserved F or W. The D gene is left open where the match is weak. Expanded clones get a size class; other rows say once, few or many, or leave the size out.

TGTGCCAGGAGTGCCGGGACAGGGGGCTACAATGAGCAGTTCTTC | CARSAGTGGYNEQFF | TRBV6-1 | NA | TRBJ2-1 | TRBD1
TGTGCCAGCAAAGGACAGGGGGCTGGGGCCAACGTCCTGACTTTC | CASKGQGAGANVLTF | TRBV6-2/TRBV6-3 | many | TRBJ2-6 | TRBD1
TGTGCCAGCAGCCCTCGTCCGACTAGCGGGAGGACGGCCTACGAGCAGTACTTC | CASSPRPTSGRTAYEQYF | TRBV7-9 | many | TRBJ2-7 | TRBD2
TGTGCCTGGAGTAGTGCTCCAATAAGCTTCTATGGCTACACCTTC | CAWSSAPISFYGYTF | TRBV30 | NA | TRBJ1-2 | NA
TGTGCCAGCAGTTACAGGGGACTAACCTACAATGAGCAGTTCTTC | CASSYRGLTYNEQFF | TRBV6-1 | many | TRBJ2-1 | NA
TGTGCCAGCATTAGTCGGACAGCCACAGATACGCAGTATTTT | CASISRTATDTQYF | TRBV6-2/TRBV6-3 | many | TRBJ2-3 | NA
TGTACCAACAGCGGGCAAATCCGCTATGGCTACACCTTC | CTNSGQIRYGYTF | TRBV28 | NA | TRBJ1-2 | NA
TGTGCCACCACAACTAGCGACAGTACAGATACGCAGTATTTT | CATTTSDSTDTQYF | TRBV18 | NA | TRBJ2-3 | TRBD2
TGTGCCAGTAGCCACGCCACAGGGGAGCAGTTCTTC | CASSHATGEQFF | TRBV4-2 | NA | TRBJ2-1 | NA
TGTGCCAGCAGCCCCATTGACCTCAAGTACGAGCAATACTTC | CASSPIDLKYEQYF | TRBV7-2 | NA | TRBJ2-7 | NA
TGCGCCAGCAGGTTAGCGGGAGATCGATCCGGGGAGCTGTTTTTT | CASRLAGDRSGELFF | TRBV5-1 | NA | TRBJ2-2 | TRBD2
TGTGCCAGCAGTCCACCGGGGGGAGGCACTGAAGCTTTCTTT | CASSPPGGGTEAFF | TRBV6-5 | many | TRBJ1-1 | NA
TGTACCAACAGTTACAGGGGCAATCAGCCCCAGCATTTT | CTNSYRGNQPQHF | TRBV6-2/TRBV6-3 | NA | TRBJ1-5 | NA
TGCAACGTTCTGGATGAAGGGACAGGGGTCGACGAACAGTACTTC | CNVLDEGTGVDEQYF | TRBV29-1 | NA | TRBJ2-7 | TRBD1
TGTGCCAGCACCCAACTAGCGGGAGGGCCCACCGGGGAGCTGTTTTTT | CASTQLAGGPTGELFF | TRBV6-2/TRBV6-3 | NA | TRBJ2-2 | TRBD2
TGTGCCAGCAGTTATTCAGGGACGGGCTACGAGCAGTACTTC | CASSYSGTGYEQYF | TRBV6-2/TRBV6-3 | many | TRBJ2-7 | NA
TGTGCCAGGGGGAGAGATACGCAGTATTTT | CARGRDTQYF | TRBV2 | NA | TRBJ2-3 | NA
TGTCCCAGCAGTTTAAAGGCGAACACCGGGGAGCTGTTTTTT | CPSSLKANTGELFF | TRBV11-3 | NA | TRBJ2-2 | NA
TGTGCCAGCAACTTACGGGGATACAATGAGCAGTTCTTC | CASNLRGYNEQFF | TRBV28 | NA | TRBJ2-1 | NA
TGTGCTAGCAGCTCAGTGGTGCAGGGCAACTCTGGAAACGCCATATATTTT | CASSSVVQGNSGNAIYF | TRBV11-2 | NA | TRBJ1-3 | NA
TGTGCCAGCAGCTTCGGATCCTCGCTACAGGGTGAGCAGTTCTTC | CASSFGSSLQGEQFF | TRBV11-2 | once | TRBJ2-1 | NA
TGTGCCAGCCTGTCGGGGCCCGGTTCGGCCAACGTCCTGACTTTC | CASLSGPGSANVLTF | TRBV28 | NA | TRBJ2-6 | NA
TGCGCCAGCAGCCCCCCCCCAGAGAACACCGGGGAGCTGTTTTTT | CASSPPPENTGELFF | TRBV5-1 | once | TRBJ2-2 | NA
TGTGCCAGCAGCCGGGATTCAAAGGGCCTTAGCGGGAGGGGCTATGAGCAGTTCTTC | CASSRDSKGLSGRGYEQFF | TRBV4-2 | many | TRBJ2-1 | TRBD2
TGTGCCAGTAGTATCGGGAATGCAGGGGGCGGCGAGCAGTACTTC | CASSIGNAGGGEQYF | TRBV19 | NA | TRBJ2-7 | TRBD1
TGTGCCAGTAGTCTGGGACAGGGAGATGTCAATGAGGAGTTCTTC | CASSLGQGDVNEEFF | TRBV12-3/TRBV12-4 | NA | TRBJ2-1 | TRBD1
TGTGCCAGCAGCCAAAAGGGGGGGGCGAACACCGGGGAGCAGTTTTTT | CASSQKGGANTGEQFF | TRBV6-2/TRBV6-3 | NA | TRBJ2-2 | NA